These T cell receptor beta chains were read from a single sample in a study of blood T cell repertoires in COVID-19. Clones were read by immunoSEQ multiplex PCR, and TCRdb kept only the in-frame ones, dropping some. This sample has 450,000 to 500,000 clones; approximately 90% occur once, and the top ten carry 6.5% to 8.5%. Sequencing was carried out using PBMCs or T cells enriched from blood (not recorded which). These receptors originate from a woman aged 60 to 75 who had recovered from COVID-19. The CDR3 runs from the conserved cysteine through the conserved F or W. The D gene is left open where the match is weak. Clone size is given for some rows only: seen once, a few or many times, or a class if the clone is expanded.

v_gene,j_gene,len,d_gene,abundance,CDR3aa,CDR3nt
TRBV27,TRBJ1-1,15,TRBD1,.,CASRVWDSLNTEAFF,TGTGCCAGCCGTGTTTGGGACAGCCTGAACACTGAAGCTTTCTTT
TRBV29-1,TRBJ2-1,12,.,.,CSSRGAYNEQFF,TGCAGCTCCAGGGGCGCCTACAATGAGCAGTTCTTC
TRBV7-2,TRBJ2-3,17,TRBD1,.,CASSLEGTGTRTRTQYF,TGTGCCAGCAGCTTAGAGGGGACAGGGACCCGTACAAGGACGCAGTATTTT
TRBV5-5,TRBJ2-3,17,.,.,CASSSELLSPITDTQYF,TGTGCCAGCAGCTCCGAGCTGTTGTCACCGATCACAGATACGCAGTATTTT
TRBV5-1,TRBJ2-5,15,TRBD2,.,CASSPGGHGSETQYF,TGCGCCAGCAGTCCGGGAGGTCACGGGTCAGAGACCCAGTACTTC
TRBV10-1,TRBJ2-7,13,TRBD1,once,CARVGTGSYEQYF,TGCGCCAGAGTTGGGACAGGGTCCTACGAGCAGTACTTC
TRBV2,TRBJ2-2,14,TRBD1,.,CASTSSRGPGELFF,TGTGCCAGCACTTCCTCAAGGGGGCCCGGGGAGCTGTTTTTT
TRBV7-6,TRBJ2-1,17,TRBD2,.,CASSVSGGDRSYNEQFF,TGTGCCAGCAGCGTTAGCGGGGGGGACCGCTCCTACAATGAGCAGTTCTTC
TRBV2,TRBJ2-5,15,TRBD2,.,CASSVVGLAQETQYF,TGTGCCAGCAGTGTGGTGGGACTAGCTCAAGAGACCCAGTACTTC
TRBV7-8,TRBJ2-3,16,TRBD2,once,CASSLGTSGVTDTQYF,TGTGCCAGCAGCTTAGGGACTAGCGGTGTCACAGATACGCAGTATTTT
TRBV19,TRBJ2-3,13,.,.,CASSQGPADTQYF,TGTGCCAGTAGCCAGGGGCCCGCAGATACGCAGTATTTT
TRBV10-2,TRBJ1-2,14,TRBD1,.,CASRLTGGHYGYTF,TGCGCCAGCCGCCTCACAGGGGGCCACTATGGCTACACCTTC
TRBV11-2,TRBJ1-3,16,TRBD1,.,CASSPRDRPSGNTIYF,TGTGCCAGCAGCCCCCGGGACAGGCCCTCTGGAAACACCATATATTTT
TRBV2,TRBJ2-3,11,.,.,CASTNRDTQYF,TGTGCCAGCACTAATCGAGATACGCAGTATTTT
TRBV6-5,TRBJ2-7,14,TRBD1,.,CASSLPGQGGEQYF,TGTGCCAGCAGTCTCCCGGGACAGGGGGGCGAGCAGTACTTC
TRBV2,TRBJ2-3,13,.,.,CASSYSGTDTQYF,TGTGCCAGCAGTTATAGCGGCACAGATACGCAGTATTTT
TRBV28,TRBJ2-1,15,TRBD1,.,CASSLGQGVGDEQFF,TGTGCCAGCAGTTTGGGCCAGGGGGTAGGGGATGAGCAGTTCTTC
TRBV5-1,TRBJ1-6,17,.,.,CASSLDLSPNPNSPLHF,TGCGCCAGCAGCTTGGACCTCTCCCCTAATCCGAATTCACCCCTCCACTTT
TRBV9,TRBJ2-5,14,.,.,CASSAHGTKETQYF,TGTGCCAGCAGCGCCCACGGCACTAAAGAGACCCAGTACTTC
TRBV3-1/TRBV3-2,TRBJ1-1,12,.,.,CASSNTNTEAFF,TGTGCCAGCAGCAACACCAACACTGAAGCTTTCTTT
TRBV7-8,TRBJ2-1,15,.,.,CASSHTRVTYNEQFF,TGTGCCAGCAGCCACACTAGGGTTACCTACAATGAGCAGTTCTTC
TRBV18,TRBJ1-1,13,.,.,CASSQGANTEAFF,TGTGCCAGCTCACAAGGGGCGAACACTGAAGCTTTCTTT
TRBV28,TRBJ2-7,13,.,.,CASSQGLSYEQYF,TGTGCCAGCAGCCAAGGACTTTCCTACGAGCAGTACTTC
TRBV5-1,TRBJ1-2,15,.,.,CASSLGGPQNYGYTF,TGCGCCAGCAGCTTGGGCGGGCCCCAGAACTATGGCTACACCTTC
TRBV27,TRBJ1-2,14,.,.,CASSPLATKDGYTF,TGTGCCAGCAGTCCCCTTGCAACTAAGGATGGCTACACCTTC
TRBV29-1,TRBJ1-4,13,.,once,CSVRVGPIEKLFF,TGCAGCGTGAGGGTAGGACCCATTGAAAAACTGTTTTTT
TRBV2,TRBJ2-4,15,.,.,CASSEGGLARDIQYF,TGTGCCAGCAGTGAAGGTGGGCTAGCCCGCGACATTCAGTACTTC
TRBV3-1/TRBV3-2,TRBJ1-4,15,.,.,CASSPGPGANEKLFF,TGTGCCAGCAGCCCCGGCCCGGGGGCTAATGAAAAACTGTTTTTT
TRBV5-6,TRBJ1-2,13,.,.,CASSSDRPYGYTF,TGTGCCAGCAGCAGCGACAGACCCTATGGCTACACCTTC
TRBV2,TRBJ1-1,12,.,.,CASRETKAEAFF,TGTGCCAGCAGGGAGACTAAGGCTGAAGCTTTCTTT
TRBV9,TRBJ2-1,13,.,.,CASSFQENNEQFF,TGTGCCAGCAGCTTCCAGGAAAACAATGAGCAGTTCTTC
TRBV5-1,TRBJ1-1,14,.,.,CASRKGQMNTEAFF,TGCGCCAGCAGAAAAGGACAGATGAACACTGAAGCTTTCTTT
TRBV5-1,TRBJ1-2,15,TRBD1,.,CASSTGQGGSDGYTF,TGCGCCAGCAGCACCGGACAGGGGGGATCTGATGGCTACACCTTC
TRBV6-1,TRBJ1-1,15,.,.,CASRSRDYQNTEAFF,TGTGCCAGCAGGTCCCGGGACTACCAAAACACTGAAGCTTTCTTT
TRBV21-1,TRBJ1-2,19,.,.,CASSKDVRGPGGEDYGYTF,TGTGCCAGCAGCAAAGACGTACGGGGACCAGGGGGCGAAGACTATGGCTACACCTTC
TRBV7-9,TRBJ2-7,17,TRBD1,.,CASSLAFSGTGVYEQYF,TGTGCCAGCAGCTTAGCGTTTTCCGGGACAGGGGTATACGAGCAGTACTTC
TRBV2,TRBJ2-3,19,TRBD2,.,CASSLLAGGLTGNTDTQYF,TGTGCCAGCAGTCTACTAGCGGGGGGGCTAACAGGGAACACAGATACGCAGTATTTT
TRBV28,TRBJ2-7,14,TRBD2,.,CASRAGGYSYEQYF,TGTGCCAGCAGGGCGGGGGGGTACTCCTACGAGCAGTACTTC
TRBV9,TRBJ2-3,17,TRBD2,.,CASSATGTSGFTDTQYF,TGTGCCAGCAGCGCAACCGGGACTAGCGGATTCACAGATACGCAGTATTTT
TRBV19,TRBJ1-1,13,.,.,CASSIGGYTEAFF,TGTGCCAGTAGTATCGGGGGATACACTGAAGCTTTCTTT
TRBV30,TRBJ1-1,14,TRBD1,once,CAWSPGQQNTEAFF,TGTGCCTGGAGCCCGGGACAGCAGAACACTGAAGCTTTCTTT
TRBV6-1,TRBJ1-2,15,.,once,CASSELDGGMDGYTF,TGTGCCAGCAGTGAACTGGACGGGGGGATGGATGGCTACACCTTC
TRBV10-2,TRBJ2-1,14,.,few,CASSDSSMRNEQFF,TGCGCCAGCAGTGATTCTAGCATGAGGAATGAGCAGTTCTTC
TRBV18,TRBJ1-1,16,.,.,CASSRGRQVEDTEAFF,TGTGCCAGCTCACGAGGGAGGCAAGTTGAAGACACTGAAGCTTTCTTT